This entry features one T cell receptor beta chain sequence. This sample is drawn from a study of T cell changes during pregnancy in multiple sclerosis. This CDR3 has 14 amino acids. Germline loops: CDR1 LNHDA, CDR2 SQIVND (reference sequence). Trimming left V 3 bases short and J 4 bases short, with 12 bases between. TCRdb's copy holds only in-frame clones and misses some; the assay was immunoSEQ multiplex PCR. This table holds around 58,000 clones, 90% to 95% found once. The chain recombines TRBV19 with TRBJ1-1; a possible D gene is TRBD1 (5 bases). The receptor comes from a female donor with multiple sclerosis, enrolled in a pregnancy study. Here the sequenced sample was peripheral blood, taken before pregnancy. DNA for the CDR3: TGTGCCAGTAGTATCAGGGCCAGGGCCACTGAAGCTTTCTTT. It codes for CASSIRARATEAFF. Full variable domain (missing parts from reference TRBV19 and TRBJ1-1): DGGITQSPKYLFRKEGQNVTLSCEQNLNHDAMYWYRQDPGQGLRLIYYSQIVNDFQKGDIAEGYSVSREKKESFPLTVTSAQKNPTAFYLCASSIRARATEAFFGQGTRLTVV.